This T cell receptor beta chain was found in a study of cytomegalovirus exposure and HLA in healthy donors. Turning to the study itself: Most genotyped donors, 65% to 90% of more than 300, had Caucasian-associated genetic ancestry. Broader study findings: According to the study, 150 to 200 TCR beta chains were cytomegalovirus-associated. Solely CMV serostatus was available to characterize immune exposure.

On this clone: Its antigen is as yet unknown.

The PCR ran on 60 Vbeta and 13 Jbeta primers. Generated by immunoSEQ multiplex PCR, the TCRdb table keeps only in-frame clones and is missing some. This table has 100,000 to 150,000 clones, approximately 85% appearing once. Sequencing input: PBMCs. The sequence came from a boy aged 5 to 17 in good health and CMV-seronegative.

The DNA for the CDR3 is TGTGCCAGCAGTTTGCAGGGGAGTTCACCCCTCCACTTT. This codes for CASSLQGSSPLHF. The genes are TRBV27 and TRBJ1-6; a possible D gene is TRBD1 (6 bases). Per germline, CDR1 MNHEY and CDR2 SMNVEV (reference sequence). Deletions cut 3 bases from V and 9 bases from J, with 9 bases between. The CDR3 is 13 amino acids.